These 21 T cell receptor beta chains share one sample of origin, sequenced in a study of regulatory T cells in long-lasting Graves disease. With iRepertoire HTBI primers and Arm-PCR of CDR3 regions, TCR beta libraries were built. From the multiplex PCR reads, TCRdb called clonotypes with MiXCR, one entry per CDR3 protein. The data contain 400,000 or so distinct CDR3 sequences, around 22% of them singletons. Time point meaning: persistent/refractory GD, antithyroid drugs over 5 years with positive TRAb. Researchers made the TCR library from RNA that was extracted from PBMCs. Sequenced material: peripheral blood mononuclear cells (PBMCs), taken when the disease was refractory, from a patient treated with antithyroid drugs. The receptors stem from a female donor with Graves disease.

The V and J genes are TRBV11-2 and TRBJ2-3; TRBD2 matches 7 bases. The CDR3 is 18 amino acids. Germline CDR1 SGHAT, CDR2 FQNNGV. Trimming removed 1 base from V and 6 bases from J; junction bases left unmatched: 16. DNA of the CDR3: TGTGCCAGCAGCTTAGCCCGAGGGCTAGCGGACACTTCTGATACGCAGTATTTT. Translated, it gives CASSLARGLADTSDTQYF.

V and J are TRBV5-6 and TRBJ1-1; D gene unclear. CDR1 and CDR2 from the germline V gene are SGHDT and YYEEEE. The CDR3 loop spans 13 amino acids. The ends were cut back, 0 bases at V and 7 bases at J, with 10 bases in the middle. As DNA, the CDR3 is TGTGCCAGCAGCTTGGCCAGCGTAAGTGAAGCTTTCTTT. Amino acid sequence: CASSLASVSEAFF.

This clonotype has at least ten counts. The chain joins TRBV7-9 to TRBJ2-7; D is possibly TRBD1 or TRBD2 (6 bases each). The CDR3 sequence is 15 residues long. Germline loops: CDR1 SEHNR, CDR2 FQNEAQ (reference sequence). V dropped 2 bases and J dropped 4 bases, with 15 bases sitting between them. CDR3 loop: CASSLLQAGQYEQYF. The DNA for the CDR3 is TGTGCCAGCAGCTTACTCCAGGCGGGACAATACGAGCAGTACTTC.

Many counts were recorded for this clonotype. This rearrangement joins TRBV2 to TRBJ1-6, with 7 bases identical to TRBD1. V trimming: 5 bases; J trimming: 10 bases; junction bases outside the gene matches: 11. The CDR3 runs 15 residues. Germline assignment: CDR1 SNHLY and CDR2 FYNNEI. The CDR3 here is CASSPGVTGNSPLHF. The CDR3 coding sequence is TGTGCCAGCAGTCCGGGTGTGACAGGGAACTCACCCCTCCACTTT.

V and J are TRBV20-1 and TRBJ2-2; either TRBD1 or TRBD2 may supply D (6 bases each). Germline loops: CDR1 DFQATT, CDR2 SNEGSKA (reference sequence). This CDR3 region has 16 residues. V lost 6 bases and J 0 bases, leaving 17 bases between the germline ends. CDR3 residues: CSAPPLGGPNTGELFF. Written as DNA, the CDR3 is TGCAGTGCCCCCCCCTTGGGGGGCCCGAACACCGGGGAGCTGTTTTTT.

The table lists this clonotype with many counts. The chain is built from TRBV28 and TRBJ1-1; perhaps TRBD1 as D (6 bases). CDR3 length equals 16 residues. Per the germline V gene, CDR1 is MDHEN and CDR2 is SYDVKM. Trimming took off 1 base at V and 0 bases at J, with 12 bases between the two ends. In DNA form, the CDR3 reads TGTGCCAGCAGTTTATTGTATGGACAGTTGAACACTGAAGCTTTCTTT. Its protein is CASSLLYGQLNTEAFF.

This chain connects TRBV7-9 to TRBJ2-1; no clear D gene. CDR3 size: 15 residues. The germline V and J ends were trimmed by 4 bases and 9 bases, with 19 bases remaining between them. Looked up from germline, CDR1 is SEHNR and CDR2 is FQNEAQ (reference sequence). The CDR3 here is CASSYTMDASCEQFF. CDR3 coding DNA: TGTGCCAGCAGCTACACCATGGACGCGTCCTGTGAGCAGTTCTTC.

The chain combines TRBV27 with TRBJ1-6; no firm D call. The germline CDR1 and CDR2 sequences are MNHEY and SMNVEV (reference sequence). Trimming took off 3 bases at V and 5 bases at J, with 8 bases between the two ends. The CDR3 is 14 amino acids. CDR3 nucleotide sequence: TGTGCCAGCAGTTTGTCGGCAGATAATTCACCCCTCCACTTT. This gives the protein CASSLSADNSPLHF.

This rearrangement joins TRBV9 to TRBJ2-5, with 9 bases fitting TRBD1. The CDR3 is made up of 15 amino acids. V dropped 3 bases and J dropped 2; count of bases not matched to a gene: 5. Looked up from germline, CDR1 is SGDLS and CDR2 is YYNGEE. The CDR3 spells CASSAHGTGQETQYF. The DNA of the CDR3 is TGTGCCAGCAGCGCCCATGGGACAGGGCAAGAGACCCAGTACTTC.

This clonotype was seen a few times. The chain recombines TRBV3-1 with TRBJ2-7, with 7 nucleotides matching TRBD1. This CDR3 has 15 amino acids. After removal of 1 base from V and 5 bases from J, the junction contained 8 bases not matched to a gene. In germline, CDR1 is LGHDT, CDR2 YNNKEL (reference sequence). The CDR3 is CASSQGGDRAHEQYF. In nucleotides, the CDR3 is TGTGCCAGCAGCCAAGGGGGAGACAGGGCTCACGAGCAGTACTTC.

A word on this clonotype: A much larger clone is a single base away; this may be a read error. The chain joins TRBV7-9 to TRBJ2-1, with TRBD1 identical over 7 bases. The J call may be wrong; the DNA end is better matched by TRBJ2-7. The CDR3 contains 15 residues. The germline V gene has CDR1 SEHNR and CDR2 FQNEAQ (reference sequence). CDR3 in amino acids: CASSPRQGSYNEQYF. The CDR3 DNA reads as TGTGCCAGCAGCCCGCGACAGGGTTCCTACAATGAGCAGTACTTC.

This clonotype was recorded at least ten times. DNA for the CDR3: TGCAGCGCAAAGGACAGAATGAGTCATGAGACCCAGTACTTC. As protein: CSAKDRMSHETQYF. The V call is TRBV20-1, the J call TRBJ2-5; the D gene is possibly TRBD1 (6 bases). Germline V gene lookup returns CDR1 DFQATT and CDR2 SNEGSKA (reference sequence). The CDR3 has 14 residues.

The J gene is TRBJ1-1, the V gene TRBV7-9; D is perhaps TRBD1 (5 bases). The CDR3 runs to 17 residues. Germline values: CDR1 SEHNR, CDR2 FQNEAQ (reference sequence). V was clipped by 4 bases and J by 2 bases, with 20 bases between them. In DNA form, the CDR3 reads TGTGCCAGCAGCTCCACCCCCGACAGACAAAATAACACTGAAGCTTTCTTT. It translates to CASSSTPDRQNNTEAFF.

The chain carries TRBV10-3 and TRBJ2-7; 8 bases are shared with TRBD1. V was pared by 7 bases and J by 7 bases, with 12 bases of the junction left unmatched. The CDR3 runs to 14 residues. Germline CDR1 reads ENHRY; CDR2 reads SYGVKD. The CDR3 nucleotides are TGTGCCATCACAAAGGACAGGGCAGGAGATGAGCAGTACTTC. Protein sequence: CAITKDRAGDEQYF.

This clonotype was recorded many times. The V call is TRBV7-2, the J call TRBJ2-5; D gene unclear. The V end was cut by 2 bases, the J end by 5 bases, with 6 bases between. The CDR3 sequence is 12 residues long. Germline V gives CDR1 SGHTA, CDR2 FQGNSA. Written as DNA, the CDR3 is TGTGCCAGCAGCTTAAGTTGGGAGACCCAGTACTTC. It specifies CASSLSWETQYF.

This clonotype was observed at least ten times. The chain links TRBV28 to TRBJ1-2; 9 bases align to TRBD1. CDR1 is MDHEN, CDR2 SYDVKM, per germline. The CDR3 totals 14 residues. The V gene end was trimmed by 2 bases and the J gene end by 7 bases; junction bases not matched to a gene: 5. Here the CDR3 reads CASSLANRGRGYTF. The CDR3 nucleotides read TGTGCCAGCAGTTTAGCAAACAGGGGGCGTGGCTACACCTTC.

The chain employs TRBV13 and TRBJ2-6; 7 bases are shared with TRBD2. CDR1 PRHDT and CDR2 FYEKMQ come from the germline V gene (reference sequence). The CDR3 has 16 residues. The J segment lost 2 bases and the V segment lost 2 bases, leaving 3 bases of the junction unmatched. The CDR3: CASSLMGGAGANVLTF. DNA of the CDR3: TGTGCCAGCAGCTTAATGGGGGGGGCTGGGGCCAACGTCCTGACTTTC.

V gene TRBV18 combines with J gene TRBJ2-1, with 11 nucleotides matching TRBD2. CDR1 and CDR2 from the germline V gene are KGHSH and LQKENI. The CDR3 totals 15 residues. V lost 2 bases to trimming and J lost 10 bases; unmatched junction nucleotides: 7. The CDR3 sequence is CASSPASGRSWEQFF. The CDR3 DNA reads TGTGCCAGCTCACCAGCTAGCGGGAGGTCATGGGAGCAGTTCTTC.

The DNA of the CDR3 is TGTGCCAGTAGTTATCTCGGGAGGGCCCAAGAGACCCAGTACTTC. Translation: CASSYLGRAQETQYF. The chain joins TRBV19 to TRBJ2-5; 8 bases are shared with TRBD2. The CDR3 sequence is 15 residues long. Germline V gene lookup returns CDR1 LNHDA and CDR2 SQIVND (reference sequence). J lost 1 base, V lost 5 bases, and 6 bases had no gene match.

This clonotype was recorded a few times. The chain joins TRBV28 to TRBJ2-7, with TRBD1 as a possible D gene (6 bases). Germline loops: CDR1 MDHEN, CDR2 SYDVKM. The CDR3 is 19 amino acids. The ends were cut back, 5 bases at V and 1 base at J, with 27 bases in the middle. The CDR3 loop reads CASSISGARPPNLSYEQYF. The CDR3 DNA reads TGTGCCAGCAGTATATCAGGGGCTCGTCCTCCCAACTTATCCTACGAGCAGTACTTC.

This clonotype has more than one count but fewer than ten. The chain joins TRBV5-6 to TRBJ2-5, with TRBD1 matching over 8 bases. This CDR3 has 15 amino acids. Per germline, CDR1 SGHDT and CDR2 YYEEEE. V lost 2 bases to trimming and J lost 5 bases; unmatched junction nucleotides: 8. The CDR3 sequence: CASSFPRGLSETQYF. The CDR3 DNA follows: TGTGCCAGCAGCTTCCCCAGGGGGCTGTCGGAGACCCAGTACTTC.